This T cell receptor beta chain is from a study of blood T cells in healthy people across ages. The authors ran a second PCR of roughly 6 to 11 cycles using a sample-barcoded 5' primer and a J-beta primer mix. TCRdb used MiXCR to reprocess the 5' RACE reads, holding one entry per CDR3 protein. The table includes around 1,600,000 distinct CDR3 sequences, around 40% detected once. Germline values: CDR1 ENHRY, CDR2 SYGVKD. The CDR3 spans 13 residues. V lost 10 bases and J 1 base, leaving 11 bases between the germline ends. The genes are TRBV10-3 and TRBJ1-3; no reliable D call. This TCR derives from a young woman in good health. The sample taken for sequencing was blood. CDR3 bases: TGTGCCACCACACATACGTCTGGAAACACCATATATTTT. As protein: CATTHTSGNTIYF.